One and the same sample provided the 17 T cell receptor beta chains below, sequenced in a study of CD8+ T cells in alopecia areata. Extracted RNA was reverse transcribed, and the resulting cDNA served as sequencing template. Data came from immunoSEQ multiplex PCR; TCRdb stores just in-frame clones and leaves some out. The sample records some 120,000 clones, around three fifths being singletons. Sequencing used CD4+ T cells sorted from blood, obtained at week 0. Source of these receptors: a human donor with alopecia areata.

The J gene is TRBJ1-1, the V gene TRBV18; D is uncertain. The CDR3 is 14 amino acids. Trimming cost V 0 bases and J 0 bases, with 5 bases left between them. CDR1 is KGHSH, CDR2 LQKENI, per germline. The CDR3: CASSPPNLNTEAFF. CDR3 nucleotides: TGTGCCAGCTCACCACCTAACTTGAACACTGAAGCTTTCTTT.

CDR3 in DNA: TGTGCCAGCAGCTCAAAGACAGGGTCCTCTAGCACAGATACGCAGTATTTT. Translating it yields CASSSKTGSSSTDTQYF. The chain joins TRBV7-6 to TRBJ2-3; TRBD1 matches 7 bases. The ends lost 4 bases at V and 0 bases at J; junction bases unmatched: 10. The CDR3 has 17 residues. Germline V gives CDR1 SGHVS, CDR2 FNYEAQ.

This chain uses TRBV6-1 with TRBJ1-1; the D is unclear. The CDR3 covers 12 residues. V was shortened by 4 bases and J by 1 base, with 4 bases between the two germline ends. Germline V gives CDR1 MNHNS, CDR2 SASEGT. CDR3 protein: CASSVQNTEAFF. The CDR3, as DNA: TGTGCCAGCAGTGTTCAGAACACTGAAGCTTTCTTT.

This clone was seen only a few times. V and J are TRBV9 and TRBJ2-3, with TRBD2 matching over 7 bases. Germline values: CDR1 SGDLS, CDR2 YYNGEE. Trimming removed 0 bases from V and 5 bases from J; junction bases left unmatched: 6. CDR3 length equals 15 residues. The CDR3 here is CASSVAAGVVDTQYF. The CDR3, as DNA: TGTGCCAGCAGCGTAGCCGCGGGAGTGGTAGATACGCAGTATTTT.

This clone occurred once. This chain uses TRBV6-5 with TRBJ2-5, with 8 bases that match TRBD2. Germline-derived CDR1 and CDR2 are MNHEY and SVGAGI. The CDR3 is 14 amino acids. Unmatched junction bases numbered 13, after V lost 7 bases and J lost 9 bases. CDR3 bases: TGTGCCAGCACTAAACCGGGAGGGGGAAAGGCCCAGTACTTC. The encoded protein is CASTKPGGGKAQYF.

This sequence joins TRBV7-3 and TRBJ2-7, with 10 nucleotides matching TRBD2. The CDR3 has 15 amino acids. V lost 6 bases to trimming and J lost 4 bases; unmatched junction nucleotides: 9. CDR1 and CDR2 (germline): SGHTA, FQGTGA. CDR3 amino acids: CASSEGLAGAYEQYF. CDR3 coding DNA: TGTGCCAGCAGTGAAGGGCTAGCGGGAGCTTACGAGCAGTACTTC.

CDR3 nucleotides: TGTGCCTGGAGTGCCGGGACTAGCGGGAGAAATACGCAGTATTTT. Translation gives CAWSAGTSGRNTQYF. This chain uses TRBV30 with TRBJ2-3, with 14 bases aligning to TRBD2. The CDR3 is 15 residues long. V lost 1 base and J lost 7; bases outside the gene matches: 4. Germline values: CDR1 GTSNPN, CDR2 SVGIG (reference sequence).

The CDR3 is CASSLGQTDTEAFF. CDR3 coding DNA: TGCGCCAGCAGCTTGGGACAAACCGACACTGAAGCTTTCTTT. V and J are TRBV5-1 and TRBJ1-1, with no clear D. V was cut by 0 bases and J by 3 bases, with 9 bases left in between. The CDR3 has 14 residues. Looked up from germline, CDR1 is SGHRS and CDR2 is YFSETQ.

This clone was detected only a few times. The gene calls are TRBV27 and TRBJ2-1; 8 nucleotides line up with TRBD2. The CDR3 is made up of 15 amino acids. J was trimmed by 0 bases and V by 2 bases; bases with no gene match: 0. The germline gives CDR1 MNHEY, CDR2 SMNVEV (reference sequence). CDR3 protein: CASSLSGSSYNEQFF. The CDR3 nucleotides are TGTGCCAGCAGTTTAAGCGGGAGCTCCTACAATGAGCAGTTCTTC.

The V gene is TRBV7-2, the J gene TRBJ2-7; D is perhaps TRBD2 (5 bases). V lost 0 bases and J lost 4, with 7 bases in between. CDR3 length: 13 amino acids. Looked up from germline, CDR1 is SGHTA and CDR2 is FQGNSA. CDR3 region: CASSLAREYEQYF. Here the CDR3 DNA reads TGTGCCAGCAGCTTAGCAAGGGAGTACGAGCAGTACTTC.

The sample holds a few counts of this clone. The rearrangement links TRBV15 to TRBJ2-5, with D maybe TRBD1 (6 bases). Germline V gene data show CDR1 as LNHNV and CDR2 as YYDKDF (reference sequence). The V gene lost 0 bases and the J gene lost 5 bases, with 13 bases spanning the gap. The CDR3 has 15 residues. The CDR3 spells CATSRDHWGRETQYF. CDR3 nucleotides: TGTGCCACCAGCAGAGATCATTGGGGGCGGGAGACCCAGTACTTC.

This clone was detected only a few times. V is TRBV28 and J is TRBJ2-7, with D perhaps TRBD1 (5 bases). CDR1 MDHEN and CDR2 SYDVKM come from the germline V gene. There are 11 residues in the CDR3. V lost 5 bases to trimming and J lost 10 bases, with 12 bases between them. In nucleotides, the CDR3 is TGTGCCAGCAGTCCACGACAGCTCCAGTACTTC. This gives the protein CASSPRQLQYF. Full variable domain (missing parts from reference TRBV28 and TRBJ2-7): DVKVTQSSRYLVKRTGEKVFLECVQDMDHENMFWYRQDPGLGLRLIYFSYDVKMKEKGDIPEGYSVSREKKERFSLILESASTNQTSMYLCASSPRQLQYFGPGTRLTVT.

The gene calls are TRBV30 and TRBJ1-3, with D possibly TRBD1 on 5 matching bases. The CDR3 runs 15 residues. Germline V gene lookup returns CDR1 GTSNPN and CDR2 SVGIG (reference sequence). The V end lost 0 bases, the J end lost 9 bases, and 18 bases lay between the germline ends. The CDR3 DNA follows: TGTGCCTGGAGTGTTATCGGGGGGGAGTCGGGCACCATATATTTT. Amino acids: CAWSVIGGESGTIYF.

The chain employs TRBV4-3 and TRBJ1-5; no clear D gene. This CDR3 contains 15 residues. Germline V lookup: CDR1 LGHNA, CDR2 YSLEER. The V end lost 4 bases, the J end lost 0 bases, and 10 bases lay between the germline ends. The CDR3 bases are TGCGCCAGCAGCCGGACGGCCGATAGCAATCAGCCCCAGCATTTT. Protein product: CASSRTADSNQPQHF.

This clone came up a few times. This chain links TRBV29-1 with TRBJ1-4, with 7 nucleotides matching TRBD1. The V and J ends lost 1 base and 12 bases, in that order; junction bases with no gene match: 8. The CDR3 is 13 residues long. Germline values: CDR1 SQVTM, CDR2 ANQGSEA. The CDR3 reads CSVEGRGHSELFF. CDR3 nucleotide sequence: TGCAGCGTTGAAGGGAGGGGGCACTCCGAACTGTTTTTT. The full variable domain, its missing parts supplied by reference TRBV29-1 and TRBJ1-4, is SAVISQKPSRDICQRGTSLTIQCQVDSQVTMMFWYRQQPGQSLTLIATANQGSEATYESGFVIDKFPISRPNLTFSTLTVSNMSPEDSSIYLCSVEGRGHSELFFGSGTQLSVL.

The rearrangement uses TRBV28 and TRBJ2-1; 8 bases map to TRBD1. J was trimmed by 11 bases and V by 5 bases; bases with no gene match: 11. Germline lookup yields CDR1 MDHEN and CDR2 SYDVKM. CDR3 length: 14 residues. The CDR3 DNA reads TGTGCCAGCAGTCCCCCCCACGACAGGGGCCAGCAGTTCTTC. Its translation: CASSPPHDRGQQFF.

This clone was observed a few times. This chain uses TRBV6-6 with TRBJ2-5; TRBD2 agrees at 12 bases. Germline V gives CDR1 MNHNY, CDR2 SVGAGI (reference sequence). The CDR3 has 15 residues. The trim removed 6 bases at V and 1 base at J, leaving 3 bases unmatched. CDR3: CASRRTSGAQETQYF. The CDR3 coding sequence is TGTGCCAGCAGACGGACTAGCGGGGCCCAAGAGACCCAGTACTTC.